This TCR beta chain was obtained from a study of graft-versus-host responses after intestinal transplantation. Study context: Recipients had transplants, and these were multivisceral, liver-intestinal, or isolated intestinal. Regarding the study as a whole: The authors found GvH clones in recipient marrow, some appearing first in ileum or blood.

Comment on this clone: Its antigen remains unidentified.

The method was immunoSEQ multiplex PCR; TCRdb's version includes in-frame clones alone and lacks a portion of them. Of some 40,000 clones in the sample, 75% to 95% are singletons; the top ten hold nearly 4.5%. V was cut by 5 bases and J by 3 bases, with 14 bases left in between. CDR1 is MNHEY, CDR2 SVGAGI, per germline. This CDR3 is built from 14 residues. The chain combines TRBV6-5 with TRBJ2-7; weak D call: TRBD2 (6 bases). This sequence originates from a human patient who received an intestinal transplant, so some T cells may come from the graft donor. Sequencing was performed on PBMCs, taken 524 days after transplant. The CDR3 loop reads CASSDRGGNYEQYF. CDR3 bases: TGTGCCAGCAGTGATAGAGGCGGGAACTACGAGCAGTACTTC.